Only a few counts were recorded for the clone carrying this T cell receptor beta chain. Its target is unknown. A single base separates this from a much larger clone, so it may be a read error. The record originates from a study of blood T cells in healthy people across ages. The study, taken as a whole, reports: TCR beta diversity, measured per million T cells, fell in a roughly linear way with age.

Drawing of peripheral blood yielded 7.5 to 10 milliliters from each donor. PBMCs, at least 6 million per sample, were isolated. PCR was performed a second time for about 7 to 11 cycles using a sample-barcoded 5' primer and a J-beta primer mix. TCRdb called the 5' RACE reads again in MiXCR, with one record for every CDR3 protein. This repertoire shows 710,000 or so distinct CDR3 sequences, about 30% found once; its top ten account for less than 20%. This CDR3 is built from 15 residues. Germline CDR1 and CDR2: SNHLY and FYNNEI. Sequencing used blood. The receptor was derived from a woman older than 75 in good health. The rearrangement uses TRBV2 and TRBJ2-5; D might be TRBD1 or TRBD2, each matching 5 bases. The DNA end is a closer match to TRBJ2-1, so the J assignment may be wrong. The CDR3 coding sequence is TGTGCCAGCAGTCCCTCGGGACGCCTCCAAGAGACCCAGTTCTTC. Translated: CASSPSGRLQETQFF.